One sample yielded the 14 T cell receptor beta chains listed below, sequenced in a study of PD-L1 blockade in urothelial cancer. The protocol was immunoSEQ multiplex PCR, while the TCRdb copy is restricted to in-frame clones and leaves out a portion. The data contain some 110,000 clones, approximately 90% of them seen just once; the ten biggest clones take up around 3.7%. Time point described: peripheral blood 6 weeks after treatment start. The sample consisted of PBMCs, taken around atezolizumab (anti-PD-L1) treatment. These receptors were obtained from a man aged 55 to 70 with urothelial cancer.

The V call is TRBV7-2, the J call TRBJ1-6; the D is unclear. The CDR3 extends over 15 amino acids. Trimming removed 0 bases from V and 7 bases from J, with 10 bases in between. CDR1 and CDR2 (germline): SGHTA, FQGNSA. CDR3 sequence reads: CASSLAPTRNSPLHF. As DNA, the CDR3 is TGTGCCAGCAGCTTAGCCCCTACTAGGAATTCACCCCTCCACTTT.

The rearrangement uses TRBV5-4 and TRBJ2-7; 9 bases agree with TRBD1. The CDR3 is 16 residues long. Trimming removed 3 bases from V and 0 bases from J; junction bases left unmatched: 7. CDR1 and CDR2 from the germline V gene are SGHNT and YYREEE (reference sequence). CDR3 loop: CASSYTGTGFSYEQYF. Here the CDR3 DNA reads TGTGCCAGCAGCTACACCGGGACAGGGTTCTCCTACGAGCAGTACTTC.

The chain links TRBV9 to TRBJ2-4, with TRBD1 identical over 7 bases. V gave up 2 bases and J gave up 0 bases; unmatched junction bases: 11. This CDR3 has 18 residues. CDR1 and CDR2 from the germline V gene are SGDLS and YYNGEE. CDR3 residues: CASSVGEGTALAKNIQYF. The CDR3 coding sequence is TGTGCCAGCAGCGTGGGGGAAGGGACAGCTTTAGCCAAAAACATTCAGTACTTC.

The gene calls are TRBV28 and TRBJ2-2, with a weak D call TRBD1 (6 bases). The CDR3 sequence is 17 residues long. V lost 11 bases and J 1 base, leaving 23 bases between the germline ends. Germline CDR1 MDHEN, CDR2 SYDVKM. CDR3 sequence (DNA): TGTGCCGCGGGCCCGGGACACGGTCGGGGGAACACCGGGGAGCTGTTTTTT. Translating gives CAAGPGHGRGNTGELFF.

The CDR3, as DNA: TGCGCCAGCAGCTTGGCCCCTAGCGGCAATGAGCAGTTCTTC. This sequence encodes CASSLAPSGNEQFF. This sequence joins TRBV5-1 and TRBJ2-1; 7 bases fit TRBD2. The CDR3 extends over 14 amino acids. The trim removed 0 bases at V and 6 bases at J, leaving 3 bases unmatched. Germline V gene lookup returns CDR1 SGHRS and CDR2 YFSETQ. Based on the CDR3 plus reference TRBV5-1 and TRBJ2-1, the full variable domain is KAGVTQTPRYLIKTRGQQVTLSCSPISGHRSVSWYQQTPGQGLQFLFEYFSETQRNKGNFPGRFSGRQFSNSRSEMNVSTLELGDSALYLCASSLAPSGNEQFFGPGTRLTVL.

The chain couples TRBV6-5 to TRBJ2-3, with TRBD2 as a possible D gene (5 bases). CDR3 length: 14 amino acids. Germline CDR1 and CDR2: MNHEY and SVGAGI. The ends were cut back, 2 bases at V and 3 bases at J, with 9 bases in the middle. The chain's CDR3 is CASSYRGGTDTQYF. CDR3 bases: TGTGCCAGCAGTTACCGTGGAGGTACAGATACGCAGTATTTT.

This chain uses TRBV7-9 with TRBJ1-4, with D maybe TRBD1 (6 bases). The CDR3 loop spans 14 amino acids. V was pared by 8 bases and J by 0 bases, with 10 bases between. CDR1 and CDR2 from the germline V gene are SEHNR and FQNEAQ (reference sequence). CDR3 protein: CASGRTATNEKLFF. The CDR3 DNA reads TGTGCCAGCGGAAGGACAGCAACTAATGAAAAACTGTTTTTT.

The chain recombines TRBV9 with TRBJ1-1, with TRBD1 as a possible D gene (6 bases). Germline V CDR1 and CDR2: SGDLS, YYNGEE. Trimming took off 1 base at V and 0 bases at J, with 19 bases between the two ends. This CDR3 spans 18 amino acids. The CDR3 sequence: CASSVHPLKGHLNTEAFF. CDR3 nucleotides: TGTGCCAGCAGCGTACATCCCCTTAAGGGACACCTGAACACTGAAGCTTTCTTT.

The rearrangement joins TRBV2 to TRBJ2-3, with 13 bases identical to TRBD2. Germline V gene sequence: CDR1 SNHLY, CDR2 FYNNEI. The CDR3 totals 17 residues. J gave up 4 bases and V 7 bases, and 11 bases lay outside the gene matches. The CDR3 here is CASTGLAGAGLADTQYF. CDR3 nucleotides: TGTGCCAGCACCGGACTAGCGGGGGCCGGCCTCGCAGATACGCAGTATTTT.

The chain combines TRBV7-2 with TRBJ1-1; D is uncertain. Germline V gene lookup returns CDR1 SGHTA and CDR2 FQGNSA. V lost 0 bases to trimming and J lost 4 bases, with 12 bases between them. The CDR3 contains 15 residues. The CDR3 region has the DNA TGTGCCAGCAGCTTAGCGTCGGGTCGGGTCACTGAAGCTTTCTTT. Translation: CASSLASGRVTEAFF.

This clone was counted a few times. The genes are TRBV5-8 and TRBJ1-5; 7 bases are a match to TRBD1. Germline V lookup: CDR1 SGHTS, CDR2 YDEGEE. V shed 5 bases, J shed 0 bases, and the junction held 2 bases outside the gene matches. The CDR3 extends over 14 amino acids. Here the CDR3 DNA reads TGTGCCAGCAGTCGGGACAGTAGCAATCAGCCCCAGCATTTT. Its protein is CASSRDSSNQPQHF.

The gene calls are TRBV9 and TRBJ2-5; 8 nucleotides match TRBD1. Germline V gives CDR1 SGDLS, CDR2 YYNGEE. After removal of 0 bases from V and 5 bases from J, the junction contained 6 bases not matched to a gene. The CDR3 contains 15 residues. The CDR3 sequence: CASSVAAGGMETQYF. The CDR3 region has the DNA TGTGCCAGCAGCGTAGCGGCAGGGGGCATGGAGACCCAGTACTTC.

Remarks on this clone: Other DNA sequences in the sample encode the same CDR3. This chain joins TRBV5-4 and TRBJ2-2; no reliable D call. The CDR3 contains 14 residues. Germline CDR1 and CDR2: SGHNT and YYREEE (reference sequence). The germline V and J ends were trimmed by 0 bases and 1 base, with 4 bases remaining between them. The CDR3 sequence: CASSLGQNTGELFF. CDR3 sequence (DNA): TGTGCCAGCAGCTTGGGTCAGAACACCGGGGAGCTGTTTTTT.

The genes are TRBV30 and TRBJ1-5, with 8 bases fitting TRBD1. Trimming removed 3 bases from V and 6 bases from J; junction bases left unmatched: 7. The CDR3 contains 14 residues. Germline loops: CDR1 GTSNPN, CDR2 SVGIG (reference sequence). In DNA, the CDR3 is TGTGCCTGGAGAAAGACAGGGGCGGGTCAGCCCCAGCATTTT. Its protein is CAWRKTGAGQPQHF. Using reference TRBV30 and TRBJ1-5 for the parts outside the CDR3, the full variable domain is SQTIHQWPATLVQPVGSPLSLECTVEGTSNPNLYWYRQAAGRGLQLLFYSVGIGQISSEVPQNLSASRPQDRQFILSSKKLLLSDSGFYLCAWRKTGAGQPQHFGDGTRLSIL.